This TCR beta chain was retrieved from a study of T cells in narcolepsy. Clones were read by immunoSEQ multiplex PCR, and TCRdb kept only the in-frame ones, dropping some. The sample lists more than 20,000 clones; just over 90% were seen once. V dropped 5 bases and J dropped 1; count of bases not matched to a gene: 8. The CDR3 loop spans 15 amino acids. Germline V gene data show CDR1 as SGHTA and CDR2 as FQGNSA. The sample holds one count of this clone. This clonotype originated in a human donor with narcolepsy. The chain has TRBV7-2 and TRBJ2-7; 7 bases map to TRBD2. Sequenced: CD45RA- memory CD4+ T cells from PBMCs. The CDR3 here is CASSQMGRASYEQYF. The CDR3 DNA follows: TGTGCCAGCAGCCAAATGGGGAGGGCGTCCTACGAGCAGTACTTC. Full variable domain (missing parts from reference TRBV7-2 and TRBJ2-7): GAGVSQSPSNKVTEKGKDVELRCDPISGHTALYWYRQSLGQGLEFLIYFQGNSAPDKSGLPSDRFSAERTGGSVSTLTIQRTQQEDSAVYLCASSQMGRASYEQYFGPGTRLTVT.